This T cell receptor beta chain comes out of a study of blood T cell repertoires in COVID-19. Study details: The analysed material was cDNA or gDNA that came from T cells, B-cell-depleted T cells, or PBMCs.

Participant ages covered about 18 to 89 years across some 25 US areas. Recovered status applied to Cohort 3 donors who had two consecutive negative PCRs. It also applied to those with clearance or with symptom resolution. CDR1 and CDR2 (germline): KGHSH, LQKENI. CDR3 length: 15 residues. V was clipped by 3 bases and J by 3 bases; unmatched bases: 6. As processed by the authors: Estimation of nucleated cell counts was performed using reference gene primer amplification. Generated by immunoSEQ multiplex PCR, the TCRdb table keeps only in-frame clones and is missing some. The DNA gave D and trimming, while V, J and clone size come from that table. In the table there are 140,000 to 150,000 clones, approximately 80% of which are singletons.

The genes are TRBV18 and TRBJ2-3; 7 nucleotides line up with TRBD1. The clonotype originates from a woman aged 40 to 49 who had recovered from COVID-19. The sample consisted of PBMCs or T cells enriched from blood (not recorded which). This CDR3 is CASSPRQGTTDTQYF. The CDR3 coding sequence is TGTGCCAGCTCACCGAGACAGGGTACGACAGATACGCAGTATTTT.